This TCR beta chain is from a study of regulatory T cells in long-lasting Graves disease. General observations from the study: Persistent Graves' patients showed reduced TCR diversity versus newly diagnosed patients.

Noted time point: newly diagnosed GD, antithyroid drugs for less than 3 months. PBMC-derived RNA was used for the TCR library. With iRepertoire HTBI primers and Arm-PCR of CDR3 regions, TCR beta libraries were built. Each CDR3 protein is one row after TCRdb ran MiXCR on the multiplex PCR reads. The data show 550,000 or so distinct CDR3 sequences, around 12% seen once. This clonotype occurred a few times. What it recognizes is unknown. The data also belong to a second study, concerning T cells in Graves' hyperthyroidism and ophthalmopathy.

The sequence came from a woman aged 25-40 years with Graves disease. Sequenced material: peripheral blood mononuclear cells (PBMCs), taken at new diagnosis, from a patient treated with antithyroid drugs.

For the CDR3, the DNA is TGCAGTGCTAGCGCGGCTACTAGCTACACCTTC. Encoded protein: CSASAATSYTF. V and J are TRBV20-1 and TRBJ1-2; D is unresolved. The germline V gene encodes CDR1 DFQATT and CDR2 SNEGSKA (reference sequence). V was clipped by 3 bases and J by 9 bases, with 11 bases between them. This CDR3 comprises 11 residues.